Below are 21 T cell receptor beta chains sequenced from a single sample in a study of siplizumab effects on memory and regulatory T cells. Sequencing used immunoSEQ multiplex PCR; TCRdb keeps in-frame clones, though not all of them. This sample has 100,000 or so clones, with around 94% found just once. Sequencing was done on a sample of Tregs sorted from blood. The receptors stem from a human donor in good health.

This clone is medium-sized by share. The chain joins TRBV7-6 to TRBJ2-7; 10 nucleotides line up with TRBD1. The CDR3 covers 14 residues. The V and J ends lost 6 bases and 3 bases, in that order; junction bases with no gene match: 5. Germline values: CDR1 SGHVS, CDR2 FNYEAQ. CDR3: CASSIGTGVYEQYF. The CDR3 nucleotides read TGTGCCAGCAGTATCGGGACAGGGGTCTACGAGCAGTACTTC.

V gene TRBV27 combines with J gene TRBJ1-1, with a tentative D call TRBD1 (6 bases). In germline, CDR1 is MNHEY, CDR2 SMNVEV (reference sequence). CDR3 length: 14 amino acids. V dropped 3 bases and J dropped 3 bases, with 11 bases sitting between them. The CDR3 DNA sequence: TGTGCCAGCAGTTTTGGGGGGCGTTACACTGAAGCTTTCTTT. This translates into CASSFGGRYTEAFF.

The chain links TRBV7-2 to TRBJ1-4; weak D call: TRBD1 (5 bases). V dropped 6 bases and J dropped 7 bases, with 18 bases sitting between them. The CDR3 loop spans 15 amino acids. Per germline, CDR1 SGHTA and CDR2 FQGNSA. CDR3 nucleotides: TGTGCCAGCAGTCCGGTTGGGGGGATCGGTGAAAAACTGTTTTTT. Protein sequence: CASSPVGGIGEKLFF.

In its sample, this clone was seen once. The V call is TRBV4-1, the J call TRBJ2-1; 8 bases are shared with TRBD1. The germline V gene encodes CDR1 MGHRA and CDR2 YSYEKL. The CDR3 covers 17 residues. After removal of 0 bases from V and 7 bases from J, the junction contained 11 bases not matched to a gene. The CDR3 reads CASSQDRGQVLRNEQFF. CDR3 DNA: TGCGCCAGCAGCCAAGATAGGGGACAGGTGCTCAGAAATGAGCAGTTCTTC.

The chain has TRBV9 and TRBJ2-5, with 8 positions matching TRBD2. The CDR3 sequence is 16 residues long. Germline V CDR1 and CDR2: SGDLS, YYNGEE. V gave up 0 bases and J gave up 3 bases; unmatched junction bases: 7. CDR3 sequence (DNA): TGTGCCAGCAGCGTAGCTGTGGGAGCGGGAGAAGAGACCCAGTACTTC. Protein: CASSVAVGAGEETQYF. Variable domain in full (rest from reference TRBV9 and TRBJ2-5): DSGVTQTPKHLITATGQRVTLRCSPRSGDLSVYWYQQSLDQGLQFLIQYYNGEERAKGNILERFSAQQFPDLHSELNLSSLELGDSALYFCASSVAVGAGEETQYFGPGTRLLVL.

DNA for the CDR3: TGTGCCAGCAGCTTGGGTTGGGACTTCCTCTACGAGCAGTACTTC. Its protein is CASSLGWDFLYEQYF. The genes are TRBV5-5 and TRBJ2-7; tentative D call: TRBD2 (6 bases). The CDR3 contains 15 residues. Germline loops: CDR1 SGHKS, CDR2 YYEKEE (reference sequence). Trimming shortened V by 0 bases and J by 3 bases, and 13 bases separated the two germline ends.

On this clone itself: One end of the junction is discordant with germline, which a read error may explain. The J gene is TRBJ2-1, the V gene TRBV5-1; D gene unclear. This CDR3 is 11 amino acids long. The germline gives CDR1 SGHRS, CDR2 YFSETQ. The CDR3 DNA follows: TGCGCCAGCAGGTTGGGGATTGAGCAGTTCTTC. Its protein product is CASRLGIEQFF.

V is TRBV28 and J is TRBJ1-2, with D possibly TRBD1 on 6 matching bases. The CDR3 has 17 residues. The germline V gene has CDR1 MDHEN and CDR2 SYDVKM. V was cut by 2 bases and J by 4 bases, with 20 bases left in between. CDR3 bases: TGTGCCAGCAGTTTAGGGGGGCCCTTGATCGTCGGCTATGGCTACACCTTC. Its translation: CASSLGGPLIVGYGYTF.

This chain uses TRBV4-1 with TRBJ2-5; D gene unclear. Germline V CDR1 and CDR2: MGHRA, YSYEKL. The CDR3 is 17 residues long. V dropped 0 bases and J dropped 0 bases, with 14 bases sitting between them. The CDR3 DNA reads TGCGCCAGCAGCCAAGATCTCTGGCGTAGGCACCAAGAGACCCAGTACTTC. Protein sequence: CASSQDLWRRHQETQYF.

This chain joins TRBV6-1 and TRBJ1-4; 7 bases line up with TRBD1. The V segment lost 2 bases and the J segment 7 bases; nucleotides outside the gene matches: 4. Looked up from germline, CDR1 is MNHNS and CDR2 is SASEGT. The CDR3 has 14 amino acids. CDR3 protein: CASSEWGQSEKLFF. CDR3 DNA sequence: TGTGCCAGCAGTGAATGGGGACAGTCTGAAAAACTGTTTTTT.

V usage is TRBV5-1 and J usage is TRBJ2-1; TRBD1 is a possible D gene (6 bases). Germline V lookup: CDR1 SGHRS, CDR2 YFSETQ. V was pared by 1 base and J by 10 bases, with 15 bases between. The CDR3 has 14 residues. The CDR3 reads CASSLRSGVWEQFF. CDR3 in DNA: TGCGCCAGCAGCTTGCGCTCAGGGGTTTGGGAGCAGTTCTTC.

This rearrangement joins TRBV5-1 to TRBJ2-2, with D perhaps TRBD2 (5 bases). There are 15 residues in the CDR3. V lost 4 bases, J lost 4 bases, and 14 bases lay in between. Germline V gives CDR1 SGHRS, CDR2 YFSETQ. This CDR3 is CASSPPRTVTGELFF. DNA for the CDR3: TGCGCCAGCAGCCCCCCCAGGACTGTCACCGGGGAGCTGTTTTTT.

The rearrangement links TRBV30 to TRBJ1-5; TRBD1 is a possible D gene (5 bases). The CDR3 contains 14 residues. Germline V lookup: CDR1 GTSNPN, CDR2 SVGIG (reference sequence). Between the trimmed V and J ends, which lost 5 bases and 1 base, there was a span of 12 bases. The CDR3 nucleotides read TGTGCCTGGGATGTCGGGGCCAGCAATCAGCCCCAGCATTTT. Protein sequence: CAWDVGASNQPQHF.

The gene calls are TRBV4-2 and TRBJ2-5; perhaps TRBD2 as D (7 bases). Trimming shortened V by 1 base and J by 5 bases, and 17 bases separated the two germline ends. The germline V gene encodes CDR1 LGHNA and CDR2 YNFKEQ. CDR3 length: 16 residues. CDR3 sequence: CASSQVSSRGLETQYF. In DNA, the CDR3 is TGTGCCAGCAGCCAAGTGTCGTCGCGGGGGCTGGAGACCCAGTACTTC.

The CDR3 is CASSENRQGYTF. CDR3 DNA: TGTGCCAGCAGTGAAAACAGGCAAGGCTACACCTTC. V usage is TRBV6-1 and J usage is TRBJ1-2; TRBD1 is a possible D gene (5 bases). Germline V lookup: CDR1 MNHNS, CDR2 SASEGT. The CDR3 sequence is 12 residues long. Trimming removed 2 bases at V and 8 bases at J, with 9 bases between.

The genes are TRBV6-5 and TRBJ2-1; 8 positions match TRBD1. CDR3 length: 16 residues. The germline V gene encodes CDR1 MNHEY and CDR2 SVGAGI. With V trimmed by 2 bases and J by 3 bases, 6 bases remained unmatched. The CDR3 bases are TGTGCCAGCAGTTACACCGGACAGGGAGGCTACAATGAGCAGTTCTTC. Protein: CASSYTGQGGYNEQFF.

The genes are TRBV2 and TRBJ1-1, with TRBD1 matching over 8 bases. V shed 2 bases and J 6 bases; nucleotides not matched to a gene: 8. The germline V gene encodes CDR1 SNHLY and CDR2 FYNNEI. There are 15 residues in the CDR3. The CDR3 loop is CASSEQGRGHAEAFF. The CDR3 bases are TGTGCCAGCAGTGAACAGGGCAGGGGGCACGCTGAAGCTTTCTTT.

This clone is a singleton in its sample. The chain couples TRBV5-5 to TRBJ2-1, with D possibly matching TRBD1 (5 bases). The CDR3 spans 15 residues. Germline values: CDR1 SGHKS, CDR2 YYEKEE (reference sequence). Trimming removed 4 bases from V and 5 bases from J, with 16 bases in between. In nucleotides, the CDR3 is TGTGCCAGCAGCCCTCCTCAGGGATACGACAATGAGCAGTTCTTC. It specifies CASSPPQGYDNEQFF.

V and J are TRBV5-4 and TRBJ2-2; weak D call: TRBD1 (5 bases). Germline values: CDR1 SGHNT, CDR2 YYREEE (reference sequence). The CDR3 consists of 14 residues. Trimming took off 4 bases at V and 5 bases at J, with 12 bases between the two ends. CDR3 amino acids: CASSSRVSTGELFF. DNA of the CDR3: TGTGCCAGCAGCAGCAGGGTATCTACCGGGGAGCTGTTTTTT.

The V gene is TRBV30, the J gene TRBJ2-7; no clear D gene. This CDR3 region has 15 residues. Germline CDR1 GTSNPN, CDR2 SVGIG (reference sequence). V shed 2 bases and J shed 4 bases, with 18 bases lying between them. The CDR3 sequence: CAWSRWAIKGYEQYF. CDR3 nucleotides: TGTGCCTGGAGTCGCTGGGCCATAAAGGGTTACGAGCAGTACTTC.

V is TRBV25-1 and J is TRBJ2-5; 9 bases map to TRBD1. Germline CDR1 reads MGHDK; CDR2 reads SYGVNS. The junction had 5 bases not matched to a gene; V was cut back by 4 bases and J by 5 bases. The CDR3 covers 14 residues. The DNA for the CDR3 is TGTGCCAGCAGTGTCCACAGGGGGCGTGAGACCCAGTACTTC. This encodes CASSVHRGRETQYF.